The T cell receptor beta chain under discussion was sequenced for a study of blood T cell repertoires in COVID-19. For the study at large: Specimens from acute and convalescent COVID-19 originated in the United States, Italy and Spain. PBMCs, B-cell-depleted T cells, or T cells were the source of the cDNA or gDNA that made up the material.

CDR1 and CDR2 (germline): LGHDT, YNNKEL (reference sequence). V lost 3 bases and J 2 bases, leaving 17 bases between the germline ends. CDR3 size: 17 residues. Per the authors' pipeline: Amplified reference gene primers provided the basis for estimating nucleated cell counts. The repertoire was sequenced with immunoSEQ multiplex PCR; TCRdb's copy has only in-frame clones and lacks some. V and J calls and clone size are those listed in that table; D and trimming were worked out from the DNA. The sample consists of roughly 280,000 clones, 80% to 90% of them appearing once. Sequencing was carried out using peripheral blood. The sequence derives from a man aged 60 to 75 with acute or convalescent COVID-19. This chain uses TRBV3-1 (or the pseudogene TRBV3-2) with TRBJ2-1; D may be TRBD2 (5 bases). The CDR3 DNA reads as TGTGCCAGCAGCCACCCAAAACAAGCGGTACCCTACAATGAGCAGTTCTTC. Translating it yields CASSHPKQAVPYNEQFF.